Shown below are 30 T cell receptor beta chains from a single sample sequenced in a study of post-analysis software for immune sequencing data. These receptors are not linked to any known antigen. Study-wide results and caveats: Patients showed TRBV5-6, TRBV5-1 and TRBV20-1 among a few TRBV segments more frequent than in controls.

cDNA libraries of TCR beta carried unique molecular identifiers. TCRdb re-called the PCR reads through MiXCR, storing one row per CDR3 protein. The table has some 370,000 distinct CDR3 sequences, 30% to 45% seen once. Sequencing was performed on blood. The receptors stem from a girl aged 10 to 17 with multiple sclerosis.

The chain uses TRBV4-2 and TRBJ2-3; perhaps TRBD2 as D (7 bases). Per germline, CDR1 LGHNA and CDR2 YNFKEQ. Trimming stripped 4 bases from V and 2 bases from J, with 19 bases between. This CDR3 contains 17 residues. CDR3 sequence: CASSRVEWGGLTDTQYF. As DNA, the CDR3 is TGTGCCAGCAGCCGGGTTGAGTGGGGGGGCCTCACAGATACGCAGTATTTT.

At least ten counts were recorded for this clonotype. The genes are TRBV14 and TRBJ2-7; D remains unclear. This CDR3 contains 15 residues. V lost 4 bases to trimming and J lost 3 bases, with 16 bases between them. Germline CDR1 is SGHDN and CDR2 is FVKESK. The CDR3 reads CASSLHRASDYEQYF. CDR3 in DNA: TGTGCCAGCAGCCTACATCGGGCGAGTGACTACGAGCAGTACTTC. Together with reference TRBV14 and TRBJ2-7, the CDR3 gives the full variable domain: EAGVTQFPSHSVIEKGQTVTLRCDPISGHDNLYWYRRVMGKEIKFLLHFVKESKQDESGMPNNRFLAERTGGTYSTLKVQPAELEDSGVYFCASSLHRASDYEQYFGPGTRLTVT.

The chain has TRBV7-2 and TRBJ2-5; 12 nucleotides line up with TRBD2. V lost 8 bases to trimming and J lost 5 bases; unmatched junction nucleotides: 6. Per the germline V gene, CDR1 is SGHTA and CDR2 is FQGNSA. The CDR3 length is 14 residues. CDR3 in DNA: TGTGCCAGCCAACCCGGACTAGCGGGGGAGACCCAGTACTTC. Translated, it gives CASQPGLAGETQYF.

The V gene is TRBV12-3 or TRBV12-4, the J gene TRBJ2-5; no clear D. Trimming cost V 5 bases and J 1 base, with 11 bases left between them. The CDR3 consists of 14 residues. The CDR3 DNA sequence: TGTGCCAGCAGTCCCCACCCGGCCCAAGAGACCCAGTACTTC. This encodes CASSPHPAQETQYF.

Of note for this clonotype: This may come from a read error, since a much larger clone is one base off. This chain uses TRBV7-2 with TRBJ1-5; D gene ambiguous. Germline assignment: CDR1 SGHTA and CDR2 FQGNSA. The CDR3 totals 15 residues. The V end lost 5 bases, the J end lost 2 bases, and 13 bases lay between the germline ends. The DNA of the CDR3 is TGTGCCAGCAGCCCGACCCCTGCGGGCAATCAGCCCCAGCATTTT. This gives the protein CASSPTPAGNQPQHF.

In this sample, this clonotype turned up a few times. The chain combines TRBV2 with TRBJ2-7; no clear D gene. The V and J ends lost 3 bases and 2 bases respectively, with 8 bases between them. The CDR3 covers 13 residues. Germline values: CDR1 SNHLY, CDR2 FYNNEI. The CDR3 sequence is CASSEGQTYEQYF. The CDR3 bases are TGTGCCAGCAGTGAGGGCCAGACCTACGAGCAGTACTTC.

V is TRBV7-2 and J is TRBJ2-5; D might be TRBD1 or TRBD2, each matching 5 bases. V was clipped by 7 bases and J by 1 base, with 10 bases between them. The CDR3 has 13 residues. Germline values: CDR1 SGHTA, CDR2 FQGNSA. DNA for the CDR3: TGTGCCAGCATTGAGGGGACCCAAGAGACCCAGTACTTC. Its translation: CASIEGTQETQYF.

The chain has TRBV20-1 and TRBJ2-3; D not resolved. V dropped 6 bases and J dropped 4 bases, with 11 bases sitting between them. Germline CDR1 reads DFQATT; CDR2 reads SNEGSKA (reference sequence). The length of the CDR3 is 12 residues. The CDR3, as DNA: TGCAGTGCCCCAAGACTCTCAGATACGCAGTATTTT. Encoded protein: CSAPRLSDTQYF.

V is TRBV10-3 and J is TRBJ1-6; D remains ambiguous. Deletions cut 5 bases from V and 5 bases from J, with 4 bases between. The CDR3 totals 12 residues. Germline CDR1 reads ENHRY; CDR2 reads SYGVKD. This CDR3 is CAISPDNSPLHF. As DNA, the CDR3 is TGTGCCATCAGTCCAGATAATTCACCCCTCCACTTT.

The chain combines TRBV29-1 with TRBJ2-3; D may be TRBD2 (6 bases). CDR1 SQVTM and CDR2 ANQGSEA come from the germline V gene. This CDR3 contains 12 residues. CDR3 bases: TGCAGTTTCCGGGGGATCACAGATACGCAGTATTTT. Protein: CSFRGITDTQYF.

The genes are TRBV20-1 and TRBJ1-2; D gene unclear. V lost 4 bases and J lost 0, with 12 bases in between. Germline CDR1 and CDR2: DFQATT and SNEGSKA (reference sequence). The CDR3 is made up of 14 amino acids. The CDR3 bases are TGCAGTGCTAAAGCGGCAGCGTCTAACTATGGCTACACCTTC. Residues: CSAKAAASNYGYTF.

The chain combines TRBV12-3 or TRBV12-4 with TRBJ1-2; D gene ambiguous. V lost 6 bases and J 3 bases, leaving 5 bases between the germline ends. The CDR3 has 11 amino acids. The CDR3 here is CASRQYYGYTF. The CDR3 bases are TGTGCCAGCAGGCAGTACTATGGCTACACCTTC.

This clonotype came up many times. The chain is built from TRBV20-1 and TRBJ1-2; D possibly corresponds to TRBD1 (6 bases). The ends were cut back, 6 bases at V and 4 bases at J, with 12 bases in the middle. The germline CDR1 and CDR2 sequences are DFQATT and SNEGSKA (reference sequence). CDR3 length: 12 residues. The DNA of the CDR3 is TGCAGTGCCCCAAGACAGGCCTATGGCTACACCTTC. Translation: CSAPRQAYGYTF.

The chain combines TRBV6-2 or TRBV6-3 with TRBJ1-1, with 10 positions matching TRBD1. V dropped 4 bases and J dropped 6; count of bases not matched to a gene: 8. Germline V gives CDR1 MNHEY, CDR2 SVGEGT. The CDR3 sequence is 15 residues long. The CDR3 DNA reads as TGTGCCAGCAGTTCCGCCGGGACAGGGGCTTCTGAAGCTTTCTTT. It encodes CASSSAGTGASEAFF.

This clonotype has only a few counts. The chain recombines TRBV9 with TRBJ1-2; maybe TRBD1 (5 bases). Germline CDR1 SGDLS, CDR2 YYNGEE. CDR3 length: 15 amino acids. With 1 base removed from V and 4 bases from J, the gap between germline ends came to 14 bases. The CDR3: CASSVRSSQGYGYTF. The CDR3 DNA follows: TGTGCCAGCAGCGTACGGAGCTCCCAGGGCTATGGCTACACCTTC.

The chain has TRBV14 and TRBJ2-5, with no clear D. The better agreement between TRBJ2-7 and the DNA end casts doubt on the J call. Germline loops: CDR1 SGHDN, CDR2 FVKESK. The CDR3 extends over 12 amino acids. Here the CDR3 reads CASSQNPDEQYF. CDR3 sequence (DNA): TGTGCCAGCAGCCAAAACCCCGACGAGCAGTACTTC.

The table lists this clonotype with a few counts. V is TRBV27 and J is TRBJ1-1; D is perhaps TRBD1 (6 bases). The length of the CDR3 is 14 residues. V dropped 7 bases and J dropped 1 base, with 13 bases sitting between them. Germline V gene lookup returns CDR1 MNHEY and CDR2 SMNVEV (reference sequence). CDR3 in DNA: TGTGCCAGCACCCAACAGGGACCGAACACTGAAGCTTTCTTT. It translates to CASTQQGPNTEAFF.

This chain joins TRBV6-5 and TRBJ2-3; TRBD1 matches 9 bases. The V and J ends lost 6 bases and 3 bases, in that order; junction bases with no gene match: 7. Germline loops: CDR1 MNHEY, CDR2 SVGAGI. CDR3 length: 15 amino acids. CDR3 amino acids: CASRPGQGGTDTQYF. In DNA, the CDR3 is TGTGCCAGCAGGCCGGGACAGGGTGGAACAGATACGCAGTATTTT.

This chain links TRBV7-2 with TRBJ2-7; D might be TRBD1 or TRBD2, each matching 5 bases. The CDR3 extends over 16 amino acids. V lost 1 base and J 2 bases, leaving 15 bases between the germline ends. The germline V gene encodes CDR1 SGHTA and CDR2 FQGNSA. The CDR3 bases are TGTGCCAGCAGCTTAGGAGGGACGGTCAACCCCTACGAGCAGTACTTC. Protein sequence: CASSLGGTVNPYEQYF.

The chain uses TRBV7-9 and TRBJ1-2; maybe TRBD1 (5 bases). V was pared by 5 bases and J by 2 bases, with 15 bases between. CDR1 is SEHNR and CDR2 is FQNEAQ in the germline V gene (reference sequence). The CDR3 runs to 15 residues. The CDR3, as DNA: TGTGCCAGCAGCCGCCTCCTAGGGGAAAACTATGGCTACACCTTC. Translation gives CASSRLLGENYGYTF.

The chain has TRBV13 and TRBJ2-7; unclear D gene. The CDR3 has 15 residues. The V gene's germline CDR1 is PRHDT and CDR2 FYEKMQ (reference sequence). Trimming pared 3 bases from V and 2 bases from J, leaving 14 bases between. The CDR3 coding sequence is TGTGCCAGCAGCTTTCAGCGACTCCATCCCTACGAGCAGTACTTC. The encoded protein is CASSFQRLHPYEQYF.

The chain couples TRBV13 to TRBJ1-6; D gene uncertain. Germline loops: CDR1 PRHDT, CDR2 FYEKMQ (reference sequence). V gave up 3 bases and J gave up 7 bases, with 10 bases separating them. The CDR3 covers 14 residues. CDR3 protein: CASSFWRENSPLHF. The CDR3 coding sequence is TGTGCCAGCAGCTTTTGGAGGGAAAATTCACCCCTCCACTTT.

The chain employs TRBV15 and TRBJ2-7; D is ambiguous. Trimming removed 0 bases at V and 2 bases at J, with 11 bases between. CDR1 LNHNV and CDR2 YYDKDF come from the germline V gene (reference sequence). The CDR3 covers 15 residues. CDR3 nucleotides: TGTGCCACCAGCAGAGATCCGGGCTTCACCTACGAGCAGTACTTC. This gives the protein CATSRDPGFTYEQYF.

The chain recombines TRBV5-1 with TRBJ1-1; D ambiguous. The germline V gene encodes CDR1 SGHRS and CDR2 YFSETQ. With 0 bases removed from V and 3 bases from J, the gap between germline ends came to 6 bases. CDR3 length equals 13 residues. CDR3 in amino acids: CASSLVGHTEAFF. The CDR3 DNA follows: TGCGCCAGCAGCTTGGTCGGGCACACTGAAGCTTTCTTT.

The gene calls are TRBV2 and TRBJ1-5; 10 positions match TRBD1. The length of the CDR3 is 14 residues. With 7 bases clipped from V and 8 bases from J, the junction kept 8 bases outside the gene matches. Looked up from germline, CDR1 is SNHLY and CDR2 is FYNNEI. The DNA for the CDR3 is TGTGCCAGCAACGTCCCGGGACAGGGGAAGCCCCAGCATTTT. Its protein product is CASNVPGQGKPQHF.

The J gene is TRBJ1-2, the V gene TRBV3-1; 10 nucleotides match TRBD1. The CDR3 has 15 amino acids. J lost 5 bases, V lost 6 bases, and 9 bases had no gene match. CDR1 LGHDT and CDR2 YNNKEL come from the germline V gene (reference sequence). This CDR3 reads CASSQTSDRGYGYTF. For the CDR3, the DNA is TGTGCCAGCAGTCAAACTTCGGACAGGGGGTATGGCTACACCTTC.

This clonotype has a handful of counts. The J gene is TRBJ2-4, the V gene TRBV7-2; tentatively, D is TRBD2 (6 bases). The J call is doubtful: the DNA matches TRBJ2-7 better. The germline V gene has CDR1 SGHTA and CDR2 FQGNSA. This CDR3 comprises 14 residues. CDR3 sequence (DNA): TGTGCCAGCAGCTCGGGACTCCTAGTCTACGAGCAGTACTTC. This sequence encodes CASSSGLLVYEQYF.

This clonotype occurred a few times. This rearrangement joins TRBV7-9 to TRBJ1-4; no clear D. The CDR3 extends over 11 amino acids. Looked up from germline, CDR1 is SEHNR and CDR2 is FQNEAQ (reference sequence). The V end was cut by 2 bases, the J end by 9 bases, with 4 bases between. In DNA form, the CDR3 reads TGTGCCAGCAGCTTAAGGCAAAAACTGTTTTTT. It translates to CASSLRQKLFF.

This clonotype was counted between two and nine times. The V and J genes are TRBV7-2 and TRBJ2-7, with D possibly called TRBD1 or TRBD2 (7 bases each). V was trimmed by 5 bases and J by 3 bases, leaving 17 bases between them. The V gene's germline CDR1 is SGHTA and CDR2 FQGNSA. This CDR3 has 15 residues. This CDR3 is CASSLRAGGDYEQYF. Written as DNA, the CDR3 is TGTGCCAGCAGCCTAAGGGCAGGGGGGGACTACGAGCAGTACTTC.

This clonotype was counted a few times. V is TRBV3-1 and J is TRBJ2-7, with D unclear. The CDR3 loop spans 12 amino acids. Trimming cost V 0 bases and J 7 bases, with 7 bases left between them. Germline V CDR1 and CDR2: LGHDT, YNNKEL (reference sequence). Here the CDR3 reads CASSQDRWEQYF. The DNA for the CDR3 is TGTGCCAGCAGCCAAGATCGCTGGGAGCAGTACTTC.